Below, one T cell receptor beta chain is given with its context. Germline values: CDR1 LGHDT, CDR2 YNNKEL (reference sequence). Trimming stripped 1 base from V and 7 bases from J, with 8 bases between. The CDR3 runs 14 residues. This specimen comes from a study of blood T cell repertoires in COVID-19. Study-level background: Acute and convalescent COVID-19 specimens originated in the United States, Italy and Spain. T cells, B-cell-depleted T cells, or PBMCs provided the cDNA or gDNA that served as material.

Under the authors' procedure: Estimates of nucleated cell counts were drawn from the amplification of reference gene primers. The repertoire was sequenced with immunoSEQ multiplex PCR; TCRdb's copy has only in-frame clones and lacks some. V and J calls and clone size are copied from that table; D and trimming were computed from the DNA. The sample has 100,000 to 130,000 clones; about 90% are singletons. The sequenced material came from peripheral blood. The chain uses TRBV3-1 (or the pseudogene TRBV3-2) and TRBJ1-6; possible D gene TRBD1, 5 bases. The clonotype comes from a woman in her twenties or thirties with acute or convalescent COVID-19. The CDR3 sequence: CASSQGQGNSPLHF. CDR3 in DNA: TGTGCCAGCAGCCAAGGCCAGGGAAATTCACCCCTCCACTTT.